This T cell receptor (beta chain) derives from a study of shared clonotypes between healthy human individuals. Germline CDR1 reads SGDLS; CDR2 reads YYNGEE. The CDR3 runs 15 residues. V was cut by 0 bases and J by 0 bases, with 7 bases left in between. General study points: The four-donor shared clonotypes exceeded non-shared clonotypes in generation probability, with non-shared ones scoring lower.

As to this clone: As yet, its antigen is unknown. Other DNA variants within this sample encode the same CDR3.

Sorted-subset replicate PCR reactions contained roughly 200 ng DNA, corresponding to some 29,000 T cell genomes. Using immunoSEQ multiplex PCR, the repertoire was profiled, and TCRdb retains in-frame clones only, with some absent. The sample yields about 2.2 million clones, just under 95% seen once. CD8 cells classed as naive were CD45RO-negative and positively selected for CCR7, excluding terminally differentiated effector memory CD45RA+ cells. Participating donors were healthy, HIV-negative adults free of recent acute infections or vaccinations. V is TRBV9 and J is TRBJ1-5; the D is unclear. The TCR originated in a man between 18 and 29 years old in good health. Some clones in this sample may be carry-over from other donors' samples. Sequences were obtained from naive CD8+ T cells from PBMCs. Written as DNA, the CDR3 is TGTGCCAGCAGCGTAGCTGGACTTAGCAATCAGCCCCAGCATTTT. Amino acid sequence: CASSVAGLSNQPQHF.